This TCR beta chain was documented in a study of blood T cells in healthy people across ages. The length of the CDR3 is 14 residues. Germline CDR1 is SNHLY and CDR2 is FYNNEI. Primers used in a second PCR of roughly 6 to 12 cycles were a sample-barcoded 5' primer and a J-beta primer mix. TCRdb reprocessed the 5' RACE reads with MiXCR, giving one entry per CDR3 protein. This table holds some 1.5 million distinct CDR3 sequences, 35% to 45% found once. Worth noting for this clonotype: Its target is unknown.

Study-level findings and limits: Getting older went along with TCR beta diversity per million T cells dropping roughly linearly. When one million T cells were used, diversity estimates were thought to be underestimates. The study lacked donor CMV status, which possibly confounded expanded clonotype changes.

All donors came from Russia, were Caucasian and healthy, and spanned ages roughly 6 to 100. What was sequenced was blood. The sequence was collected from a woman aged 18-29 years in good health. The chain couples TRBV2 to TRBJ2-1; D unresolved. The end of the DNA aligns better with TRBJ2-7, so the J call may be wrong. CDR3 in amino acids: CASSGIGSSFEQYF. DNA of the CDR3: TGTGCCAGCAGTGGTATTGGTAGTTCTTTTGAGCAGTACTTC.